These T cell receptor beta chains were read from a single sample in a study of T cells after somatic rescue of genetic block. The assay was immunoSEQ multiplex PCR, and TCRdb's table has in-frame clones only and misses some. The repertoire holds 88,000 or so clones, approximately 90% seen once, with roughly 1.7% in the top ten. Source material: peripheral blood mononuclear cells (PBMCs). The receptors derive from a woman aged 18 to 35. CDR3s include the opening cysteine and the closing phenylalanine or tryptophan. The D gene is left open where the match is weak. The size of a clone is reported for some rows only, either as once, few or many, or as a class for expanded clones.

clone_size j_call v_call d_call cdr3_aa cdr3_nt
NA TRBJ2-7 TRBV6-4 TRBD2 CASSEGAGGWNEQYF TGTGCCAGCAGTGAAGGAGCGGGAGGGTGGAACGAGCAGTACTTC
NA TRBJ2-1 TRBV29-1 TRBD2 CSVGRASGHNEQFF TGCAGCGTCGGGCGGGCTAGCGGCCACAATGAGCAGTTCTTC
NA TRBJ1-3 TRBV10-1 NA CASSGPGTGNTIYF TGCGCCAGCAGTGGGCCGGGGACTGGAAACACCATATATTTT
NA TRBJ2-7 TRBV4-3 TRBD2 CASSQDYRTSAGYEQYF TGCGCCAGCAGCCAAGATTATCGGACTAGCGCCGGCTACGAGCAGTACTTC
NA TRBJ2-1 TRBV5-1 NA CASNPGDEGDNEQFF TGCGCCAGCAACCCCGGGGATGAGGGGGACAATGAGCAGTTCTTC
NA TRBJ1-4 TRBV6-1 TRBD1 CASSEPPYRGRREKLFF TGTGCCAGCAGTGAACCTCCCTACAGGGGGCGAAGAGAAAAACTGTTTTTT
NA TRBJ2-2 TRBV28 NA CASSARAWRPDTGELFF TGTGCCAGCAGTGCCCGTGCCTGGCGGCCAGACACCGGGGAGCTGTTTTTT
NA TRBJ1-5 TRBV30 NA CAWSSYSNQPQHF TGTGCCTGGAGTTCATATAGCAATCAGCCCCAGCATTTT
NA TRBJ1-1 TRBV19 TRBD1 CASSIHRGPNTEAFF TGTGCCAGTAGTATTCACAGGGGTCCGAACACTGAGGCTTTCTTT
NA TRBJ2-7 TRBV6-5 TRBD2 CASSYSAGSSYEQYF TGTGCCAGCAGTTACTCAGCGGGGAGCTCCTACGAGCAGTACTTC
NA TRBJ1-3 TRBV28 TRBD1 CASSLGQPTGNTIYF TGTGCCAGCAGTTTGGGACAGCCAACTGGAAACACCATATATTTT
once TRBJ1-5 TRBV2 NA CASSEIYGGPSNQPQHF TGTGCCAGCAGTGAGATTTATGGGGGGCCAAGCAATCAGCCCCAGCATTTT
NA TRBJ2-7 TRBV7-9 NA CASSPRQSSYEQYF TGTGCCAGCAGCCCGCGACAGAGCTCCTACGAGCAGTACTTC
NA TRBJ2-5 TRBV5-1 TRBD2 CASSWGGGSETQYF TGCGCCAGCAGCTGGGGCGGGGGATCGGAGACCCAGTACTTC
NA TRBJ2-7 TRBV6-1 TRBD1 CASRGQVSSYEQYF TGTGCCAGCAGGGGACAGGTGAGCTCCTACGAGCAGTACTTC
NA TRBJ2-2 TRBV12-1 NA CASSWTSGRAGELFF TGTGCCAGCAGCTGGACTAGCGGGAGGGCCGGGGAGCTGTTTTTT
NA TRBJ2-1 TRBV6-6 TRBD2 CASSYGLAGNNEQFF TGTGCCAGCAGTTACGGCCTAGCGGGGAACAATGAGCAGTTCTTC
NA TRBJ1-2 TRBV2 TRBD1 CASGSQYRGPIDYGYTF TGTGCCAGCGGATCCCAATACAGGGGGCCAATTGACTATGGCTACACCTTC
NA TRBJ1-2 TRBV19 NA CASSIDDTNYGYTF TGTGCCAGTAGTATTGACGACACCAACTATGGCTACACCTTC
NA TRBJ2-2 TRBV5-1 NA CASRPLVGGPNTGELFF TGCGCCAGCAGGCCACTGGTGGGGGGTCCGAACACCGGGGAGCTGTTTTTT
NA TRBJ2-5 TRBV30 TRBD2 CAWTGGNQETQYF TGTGCCTGGACGGGGGGGAACCAAGAGACCCAGTACTTC
NA TRBJ2-1 TRBV19 TRBD2 CASSIPPGLAGLREQFF TGTGCCAGTAGTATACCCCCGGGGCTAGCGGGATTACGTGAGCAGTTCTTC
NA TRBJ2-4 TRBV5-6 NA CASSLVGGPLAKNIQYF TGTGCCAGCAGCTTGGTGGGGGGACCTTTAGCCAAAAACATTCAGTACTTC